The rows below give T cell receptor beta chains drawn from one sample of a study of cytomegalovirus exposure and HLA in healthy donors. The table came from immunoSEQ multiplex PCR; TCRdb's copy has only in-frame clones and leaves some out. The sample holds some 130,000 clones, more than 70% seen once. The sequenced sample was PBMCs. These TCRs come from a man aged 25 to 40 in good health and CMV-seronegative. CDR3s include the opening cysteine and the closing phenylalanine or tryptophan. D genes are given only for firm matches. Not all rows give a size; the values are once, few, many and, for expanded clones, a class.

NA,TRBV11-2,TRBJ2-3,NA,CASSNEGGTDTQYF,TGTGCCAGCAGCAATGAAGGAGGGACAGATACGCAGTATTTT
few,TRBV6-5,TRBJ2-7,NA,CASSYSGEGRYEQYF,TGTGCCAGCAGTTACTCAGGGGAAGGGAGGTACGAGCAGTACTTC
NA,TRBV6-1,TRBJ2-7,NA,CASSHGTYEQYF,TGTGCCAGCAGTCACGGGACCTACGAGCAGTACTTC
NA,TRBV5-1,TRBJ2-3,NA,CASSLAYLTGTDTQYF,TGCGCCAGCAGCTTGGCCTACCTCACGGGGACAGATACGCAGTATTTT
NA,TRBV5-1,TRBJ1-1,NA,CASSLGPGQNTEAFF,TGCGCCAGCAGCTTGGGACCCGGACAGAACACTGAAGCTTTCTTT
NA,TRBV5-8,TRBJ2-7,TRBD2,CASNPGGPQTGVQYF,TGTGCCAGCAACCCGGGGGGACCTCAAACGGGGGTGCAGTACTTC
NA,TRBV11-2,TRBJ2-7,TRBD2,CASSLNLAGGEQYF,TGTGCCAGCAGCCTAAACTTAGCGGGAGGGGAGCAGTACTTC
NA,TRBV4-2,TRBJ1-5,TRBD1,CASSLTGEWDQPQHF,TGTGCCAGCAGCCTAACAGGGGAGTGGGATCAGCCCCAGCATTTT
NA,TRBV6-1,TRBJ2-5,NA,CASRDTYQETQYF,TGTGCCAGCAGGGACACCTATCAAGAGACCCAGTACTTC
few,TRBV7-2,TRBJ2-5,NA,CASSLALETQYF,TGTGCCAGCAGCTTAGCCTTGGAGACCCAGTACTTC
NA,TRBV14,TRBJ2-7,NA,CASSQGGAGRSYEQYF,TGTGCCAGCAGCCAAGGGGGAGCAGGGAGGAGCTACGAGCAGTACTTC
NA,TRBV9,TRBJ1-4,NA,CASSAGPTNEKLFF,TGTGCCAGCAGCGCAGGCCCGACTAATGAAAAACTGTTTTTT
once,TRBV28,TRBJ2-7,NA,CASSLLGASYEQYF,TGTGCCAGCAGTTTATTGGGGGCATCCTACGAGCAGTACTTC
NA,TRBV30,TRBJ2-7,NA,CAWTSGAEDSYEQYF,TGTGCCTGGACCTCAGGGGCCGAAGATTCCTACGAGCAGTACTTC
NA,TRBV18,TRBJ2-5,NA,CASSPRQQETQYF,TGTGCCAGCTCACCAAGACAGCAAGAGACCCAGTACTTC
few,TRBV29-1,TRBJ1-1,NA,CSGTGTSMNTEAFF,TGCAGCGGTACCGGGACATCGATGAACACTGAAGCTTTCTTT
once,TRBV6-1,TRBJ1-5,NA,CASSARGQPVVPQHF,TGTGCCAGCAGTGCCCGAGGACAGCCCGTTGTGCCCCAGCATTTT
NA,TRBV5-1,TRBJ2-5,TRBD2,CASSLDQLAGVQETQYF,TGCGCCAGCAGCTTGGACCAACTAGCGGGGGTCCAAGAGACCCAGTACTTC
NA,TRBV6-5,TRBJ1-2,TRBD1,CASSYSGTGNYGYTF,TGTGCCAGCAGTTACTCGGGGACAGGGAACTATGGCTACACCTTC
NA,TRBV6-5,TRBJ1-4,NA,CASSYSRALQNEKLFF,TGTGCCAGCAGTTACTCGAGGGCTTTACAGAATGAAAAACTGTTTTTT
once,TRBV7-3,TRBJ2-1,TRBD2,CASSSFGTSNNEQFF,TGTGCCAGCAGCTCGTTCGGGACTAGCAACAATGAGCAGTTCTTC
NA,TRBV11-2,TRBJ2-1,TRBD2,CASRPGTSGKASSYNEQFF,TGTGCCAGCAGGCCCGGGACTAGCGGGAAGGCGAGCTCCTACAATGAGCAGTTCTTC
NA,TRBV7-8,TRBJ2-3,TRBD1,CASSLRGPSTDTQYF,TGTGCCAGCAGCCTAAGGGGGCCTAGCACAGATACGCAGTATTTT
NA,TRBV4-1,TRBJ2-2,TRBD1,CASSQGRGPGELFF,TGCGCCAGCAGCCAAGGCAGGGGGCCTGGGGAGCTGTTTTTT
NA,TRBV12-5,TRBJ1-2,TRBD1,CASGDREDYGYTF,TGTGCTAGTGGTGACAGGGAAGACTATGGCTACACCTTC
once,TRBV2,TRBJ2-7,TRBD1,CASSAGRDSLSYEQYF,TGTGCCAGCAGTGCGGGCCGGGACAGTTTATCCTACGAGCAGTACTTC
NA,TRBV20-1,TRBJ2-5,NA,CSARQETQYF,TGCAGTGCTCGGCAAGAGACCCAGTACTTC
once,TRBV2,TRBJ2-5,TRBD2,CASSEGLAGGETQYF,TGTGCCAGCAGTGAAGGACTAGCGGGAGGAGAGACCCAGTACTTC
NA,TRBV7-3,TRBJ2-7,TRBD1,CASRDRGSYEQYF,TGTGCCAGCAGGGACAGGGGCTCCTACGAGCAGTACTTC
NA,TRBV30,TRBJ2-3,NA,CARARGSSSTDTQYF,TGTGCCCGGGCCAGGGGCTCTTCTAGCACAGATACGCAGTATTTT
once,TRBV27,TRBJ1-2,TRBD1,CASSRSGTEYHYGYTF,TGTGCCAGCAGCCGATCCGGGACAGAATATCACTATGGCTACACCTTC